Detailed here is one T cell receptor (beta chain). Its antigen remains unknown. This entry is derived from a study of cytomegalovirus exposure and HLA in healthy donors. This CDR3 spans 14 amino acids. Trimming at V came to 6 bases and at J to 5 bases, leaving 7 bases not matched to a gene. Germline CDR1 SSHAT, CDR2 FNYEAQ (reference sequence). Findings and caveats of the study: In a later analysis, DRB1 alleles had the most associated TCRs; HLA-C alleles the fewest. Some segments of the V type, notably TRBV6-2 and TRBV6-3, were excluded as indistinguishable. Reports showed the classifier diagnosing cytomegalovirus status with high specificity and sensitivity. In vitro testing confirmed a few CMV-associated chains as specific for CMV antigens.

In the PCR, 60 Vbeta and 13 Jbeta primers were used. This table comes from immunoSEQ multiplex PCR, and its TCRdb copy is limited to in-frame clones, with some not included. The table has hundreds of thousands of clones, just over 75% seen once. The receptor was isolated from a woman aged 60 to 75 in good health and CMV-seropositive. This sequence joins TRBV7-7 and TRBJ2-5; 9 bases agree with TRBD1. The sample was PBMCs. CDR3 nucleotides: TGTGCCAGCAGTCCAACAGGGGGCCGGGAGACCCAGTACTTC. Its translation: CASSPTGGRETQYF. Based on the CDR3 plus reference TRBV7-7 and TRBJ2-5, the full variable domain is GAGVSQSPRYKVTKRGQDVTLRCDPISSHATLYWYQQALGQGPEFLTYFNYEAQPDKSGLPSDRFSAERPEGSISTLTIQRTEQRDSAMYRCASSPTGGRETQYFGPGTRLLVL.